This TCR beta chain was recorded in a study of blood T cells in healthy people across ages. Sample-barcoded 5' priming and a J-beta primer mix drove a second PCR of roughly 6 to 12 cycles. TCRdb fed the 5' RACE reads into MiXCR, producing one record per CDR3 protein. Of 870,000 or so distinct CDR3 sequences listed, under 35% are singletons. The CDR3 has 14 residues. This sequence originates from an elderly woman in good health. This chain links TRBV12-3 or TRBV12-4 with TRBJ2-7; 7 bases are shared with TRBD2. The better agreement between TRBJ2-5 and the DNA end casts doubt on the J call. Sequencing was carried out using blood. The DNA of the CDR3 is TGTGCCAGCAGGCTGGGGGGAGGGTACGAGACCCAGTACTTC. This encodes CASRLGGGYETQYF.